This T cell receptor (beta chain) stems from a study of blood T cell repertoires in COVID-19. The wider study: The cDNA or gDNA used as material had been derived from T cells, B-cell-depleted T cells, or PBMCs.

The germline CDR1 and CDR2 sequences are LGHDT and YNNKEL (reference sequence). Trimming removed 2 bases from V and 5 bases from J, with 14 bases in between. The CDR3 runs to 15 residues. Authors' processing steps: Amplifying reference gene primers gave estimates of nucleated cell counts. TCRdb's table, derived via immunoSEQ multiplex PCR, lists solely in-frame clones and lacks some. The D gene and trimming were derived from the DNA, and the V and J assignments and clone size from that table. The sample holds roughly 160,000 clones, 70% to 90% seen once. Seattle researchers signed up patients amid active infection and tracked them longitudinally.

V gene TRBV3-1 (or the pseudogene TRBV3-2) combines with J gene TRBJ2-3; D is possibly TRBD2 (6 bases). Material: peripheral blood. The clonotype originates from a woman of 80 years or more with COVID-19, enrolled during active disease. DNA for the CDR3: TGTGCCAGCAGCCAAAACCCCTCGGGGGTAGATACGCAGTATTTT. Its protein is CASSQNPSGVDTQYF.